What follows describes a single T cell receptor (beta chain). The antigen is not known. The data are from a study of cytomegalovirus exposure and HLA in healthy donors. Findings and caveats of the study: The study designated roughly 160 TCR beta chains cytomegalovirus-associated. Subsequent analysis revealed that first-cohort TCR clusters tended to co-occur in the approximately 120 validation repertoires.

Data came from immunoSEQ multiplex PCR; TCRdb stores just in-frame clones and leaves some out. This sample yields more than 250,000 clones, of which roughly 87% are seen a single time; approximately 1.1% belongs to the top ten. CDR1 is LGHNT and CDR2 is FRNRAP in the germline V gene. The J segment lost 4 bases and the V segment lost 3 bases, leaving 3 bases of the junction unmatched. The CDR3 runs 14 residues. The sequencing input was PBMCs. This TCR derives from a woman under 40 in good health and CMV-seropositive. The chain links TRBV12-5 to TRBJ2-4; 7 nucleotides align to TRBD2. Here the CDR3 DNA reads TGTGCTAGTGGTTTCGACGGGGGGAAAAACATTCAGTACTTC. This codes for CASGFDGGKNIQYF. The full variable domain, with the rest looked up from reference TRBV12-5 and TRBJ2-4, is DARVTQTPRHKVTEMGQEVTMRCQPILGHNTVFWYRQTMMQGLELLAYFRNRAPLDDSGMPKDRFSAEMPDATLATLKIQPSEPRDSAVYFCASGFDGGKNIQYFGAGTRLSVL.